This T cell receptor beta chain emerged from a study of neurological immune-mediated disorders (dated by TCRdb to the late 2010s). Turning to the overall study: Peripheral blood TCR-beta repertoires from HTLV-I-associated myelopathy (HAM/TSP) patients, multiple sclerosis patients and healthy controls were compared by UMI-based sequencing. The roughly 100 TCR-beta libraries included longitudinal samples, technical triplicates and paired sorted CD4+ and CD8+ T-cell subsets alongside PBMC samples. The cohort included roughly 71 subjects: some 14 with HAM/TSP, around 35 with multiple sclerosis, and around 20 healthy controls.

For this clonotype: The antigen it binds to is not known. Base qualities are missing; no much larger clone stands one base away.

For the sorted-subset TCR libraries, the starting material was 850,000 to 1,000,000 sorted CD4+ or CD8+ T cells. Peripheral blood was subjected to Ficoll-Hypaque density gradient centrifugation to isolate PBMCs, which were then cryopreserved in liquid nitrogen. The study also sequenced paired sorted CD4+ and CD8+ subsets from healthy controls, HAM/TSP patients and MS patients. cDNA was synthesized by template-switch 5'RACE using a primer with a 10-nucleotide random unique molecular identifier that tagged each TCR transcript. Every sequencing run covered 15-18 subjects and yielded more than 170 million TCR-beta sequences. The RNeasy kit was used to extract total RNA. The KAPA Real-time Library Amplification kit was used to amplify TCR-beta VDJ regions with primers for the TCR constant region and the 5'RACE anchor. A first PCR added sample indexes and Illumina adaptors, and a second PCR then raised library yield. The roughly 650 bp TCR product was size-selected on a 2% E-gel SizeSelection system after Ampure bead purification. Before pooling, libraries had their quality checked on a Bioanalyzer, their concentration measured with Qubit, and their quantity determined with the Kapa Library Quantification kit. Paired-end 2 x 150 bp sequencing of the libraries was performed on an Illumina HiSeq 2500. To increase sequence diversity, about 25-31% phiX was spiked into each library pool. From the authors' description of their analysis: Quality-filtered reads were processed with the UMI-based MiGEC pipeline, which removed over 75% of raw TCR sequences during error correction. IMGT germline references were used for aligning VDJ genes, and each clonotype was defined as a unique CDR3 amino acid sequence together with its V-J genes. Clonal expansion, Shannon diversity and CDR3 relatedness (CalcPairwiseDistances, ClusterSamples) were evaluated with VDJtools, and phylogenetic trees were built with CLCbio workbench. Clones with at least 8 unique UMIs were defined as expanded, with this threshold being based on coefficient-of-variation modelling across technical triplicates. TCRdb applied fastp at Q25 and MiXCR to the public reads, then kept only in-frame beta chains. Rows with one shared CDR3 protein collapse into an entry with the most common genes and DNA. The V and J calls shown here were made by TCRdb, not taken from the authors' results. The sample yields roughly 4,000 distinct CDR3 sequences; roughly 33% were counted once. The ten biggest clones cover roughly 43% of the sample.

The cysteine opens and the phenylalanine closes a CDR3 of 19 amino acids. CDR3 DNA only is kept here, 57 bases in frame from base 1. V gives up 0 bases and J gives up 2 bases, and the segment between their germline ends measures 20 bases. Overall study outcomes, separate from this receptor: TCR clonal expansion was highest in HAM/TSP patients and lowest in MS patients, with MS patients falling below even healthy controls. No identical CDR3 amino acid sequences were shared among expanded clones across subjects, suggesting private TCR-beta repertoires in all groups.

The origin of this receptor is a man in his fifties with HTLV-1-associated myelopathy (HAM/TSP). Here the chain combines TRBV23-1 and TRBJ1-5; TRBD1 is perhaps the D gene, given 6 matching bases. TRBV23-1 is annotated as an ORF whose role is uncertain. Sequences were obtained from CD8+ T cells from blood. The CDR3 sequence is CASSQSGQEKGVGNQPQHF. The nucleotide sequence is given as TGCGCCAGCAGTCAATCCGGGCAGGAGAAGGGGGTTGGCAATCAGCCCCAGCATTTT.